The clone carrying this TCR beta chain is deemed medium-sized. The data belong to a study of T and B cells in COVID-19 patients. As for the study in general: Blood was sampled from COVID-19 patients who were either actively infected or recovered.

The CDR3 runs 15 residues. Trimming took 2 bases from V and 3 from J; bases not matched to a gene: 3. CDR1 is PRHDT and CDR2 is FYEKMQ in the germline V gene (reference sequence). TRB rearrangements were amplified by multiplex PCR with BIOMED2 TRB-A/B primers. TCRdb re-analysed the multiplex PCR reads in MiXCR, keeping a single row per CDR3 protein. The sample contains over a thousand distinct CDR3 sequences, 27% of which appear only once. TRB was amplified from about 250-500 ng of blood genomic DNA. Material for sequencing was blood. The TCR originated in a human donor with active COVID-19. The chain couples TRBV13 to TRBJ2-1; 8 bases align to TRBD2. The CDR3 sequence is CASSLNREGYNEQFF. The CDR3 nucleotides are TGTGCCAGCAGCTTAAACCGGGAGGGCTACAATGAGCAGTTCTTC.